These 18 T cell receptor beta chains were all obtained from the same sample, sequenced in a study of blood T cell repertoires in COVID-19. The protocol was immunoSEQ multiplex PCR, while the TCRdb copy is restricted to in-frame clones and leaves out a portion. The table includes fewer than 200,000 clones, 80% to 90% detected once. The sequenced sample was PBMCs or T cells enriched from blood (not recorded which). The receptors stem from a woman aged 45-59 years in a cohort exposed to, infected with or recovered from COVID-19 (not recorded which).

The chain recombines TRBV5-6 with TRBJ1-2; 8 nucleotides match TRBD1. The CDR3 is made up of 11 amino acids. Per the germline V gene, CDR1 is SGHDT and CDR2 is YYEEEE. J lost 13 bases, V lost 5 bases, and 7 bases had no gene match. CDR3 in amino acids: CASSFTGTGTF. The CDR3 DNA reads TGTGCCAGCAGTTTTACCGGGACAGGCACCTTC.

The rearrangement uses TRBV10-3 and TRBJ2-1; 7 nucleotides line up with TRBD2. Trimming cost V 3 bases and J 0 bases; bases outside gene matches: 5. CDR1 and CDR2 (germline): ENHRY, SYGVKD. This CDR3 is 16 amino acids long. In nucleotides, the CDR3 is TGTGCCATCAGTGACTCTAGCGGTGACTCCTACAATGAGCAGTTCTTC. This codes for CAISDSSGDSYNEQFF.

The rearrangement links TRBV3-1 (or the pseudogene TRBV3-2) to TRBJ1-5; 7 bases match TRBD1. The junction had 7 bases not matched to a gene; V was cut back by 1 base and J by 7 bases. Per germline, CDR1 LGHDT and CDR2 YNNKEL (reference sequence). The CDR3 is 15 residues long. DNA for the CDR3: TGTGCCAGCAGCCAAGGTCGACAGGGTGACCAGCCCCAGCATTTT. It translates to CASSQGRQGDQPQHF.

CDR3 nucleotides: TGTGCCAGCAGTAAACCGGGACAGGGCACGGCAGATACGCAGTATTTT. Encoded protein: CASSKPGQGTADTQYF. The chain employs TRBV28 and TRBJ2-3; the match to TRBD1 covers 9 bases. Germline V gives CDR1 MDHEN, CDR2 SYDVKM. Losses at the gene ends were 5 bases for V and 4 bases for J; bases not matched to a gene: 10. CDR3 length equals 16 residues.

This chain uses TRBV5-6 with TRBJ2-3; 8 positions match TRBD2. This CDR3 is 12 amino acids long. The junction had 2 bases not matched to a gene; V was cut back by 0 bases and J by 11 bases. The germline gives CDR1 SGHDT, CDR2 YYEEEE. This chain's CDR3 is CASSLERERQYF. In DNA, the CDR3 is TGTGCCAGCAGCTTGGAGCGGGAGAGGCAGTATTTT.

The chain carries TRBV6-6 and TRBJ1-2; 9 positions match TRBD1. Trimming removed 7 bases from V and 5 bases from J; junction bases left unmatched: 14. This CDR3 region has 16 residues. The germline V gene encodes CDR1 MNHNY and CDR2 SVGAGI (reference sequence). The CDR3 DNA reads as TGTGCCAGCACCCCCAAACCGTCGGACAGGGGTTATGGCTACACCTTC. Protein: CASTPKPSDRGYGYTF.

The chain carries TRBV4-2 and TRBJ2-7; tentative D call: TRBD2 (6 bases). The CDR3 totals 14 residues. Trimming took off 4 bases at V and 4 bases at J, with 14 bases between the two ends. Germline-derived CDR1 and CDR2 are LGHNA and YNFKEQ. CDR3 bases: TGTGCCAGCAGCCCCTACTTGGGAGGATACGAGCAGTACTTC. It yields the protein CASSPYLGGYEQYF.

A few counts support this clone. The chain has TRBV6-5 and TRBJ1-2; 9 bases map to TRBD1. The V gene's germline CDR1 is MNHEY and CDR2 SVGAGI. The V and J ends lost 2 bases and 6 bases, in that order; junction bases with no gene match: 4. This CDR3 has 14 amino acids. The CDR3 DNA is TGTGCCAGCAGTTACGACGGGACAGGGAATGGCTACACCTTC. Encoded protein: CASSYDGTGNGYTF.

This rearrangement joins TRBV3-1 (or the pseudogene TRBV3-2) to TRBJ2-7; possible D gene TRBD2, 5 bases. Germline lookup yields CDR1 LGHDT and CDR2 YNNKEL (reference sequence). This CDR3 region has 14 residues. Trimming took 3 bases from V and 6 from J, leaving 15 bases between them. CDR3 nucleotide sequence: TGTGCCAGCAGCCACGGGATGACCAGTAGCGAGCAGTACTTC. Protein: CASSHGMTSSEQYF.

The chain employs TRBV11-3 and TRBJ2-1, with no clear D. CDR1 is SGHNT, CDR2 YENEEA, per germline. V was cut by 0 bases and J by 6 bases, with 6 bases left in between. The CDR3 is 13 amino acids. In nucleotides, the CDR3 is TGTGCCAGCAGCTTAGATCTAGGCAATGAGCAGTTCTTC. It encodes CASSLDLGNEQFF.

This rearrangement joins TRBV19 to TRBJ1-6, with 8 bases lining up with TRBD1. J lost 10 bases, V lost 9 bases, and 8 bases had no gene match. Germline assignment: CDR1 LNHDA and CDR2 SQIVND (reference sequence). This CDR3 region has 13 residues. CDR3 DNA: TGTGCCAGCCAAGGACAGGGAAGGTCACCCCTCCACTTT. Its translation is CASQGQGRSPLHF.

The chain recombines TRBV5-1 with TRBJ1-4, with D possibly matching TRBD1 (5 bases). V lost 0 bases and J lost 8, with 17 bases in between. The V gene's germline CDR1 is SGHRS and CDR2 YFSETQ. CDR3 length: 16 residues. The CDR3 DNA follows: TGCGCCAGCAGCTTGGCCGGCGGGGGTATAGGGGAAAAACTGTTTTTT. As protein: CASSLAGGGIGEKLFF.

The chain is built from TRBV2 and TRBJ1-1, with TRBD1 as a possible D gene (6 bases). The CDR3 runs 15 residues. Germline loops: CDR1 SNHLY, CDR2 FYNNEI. Trimming stripped 0 bases from V and 2 bases from J, with 10 bases between. In nucleotides, the CDR3 is TGTGCCAGCAGTGAAGCGGGGGACACCAACACTGAAGCTTTCTTT. It translates to CASSEAGDTNTEAFF. The full variable domain, with the rest looked up from reference TRBV2 and TRBJ1-1, is EPEVTQTPSHQVTQMGQEVILRCVPISNHLYFYWYRQILGQKVEFLVSFYNNEISEKSEIFDDQFSVERPDGSNFTLKIRSTKLEDSAMYFCASSEAGDTNTEAFFGQGTRLTVV.

The J gene is TRBJ1-3, the V gene TRBV2; TRBD1 is a possible D gene (5 bases). CDR3 length: 15 residues. CDR1 and CDR2 (germline): SNHLY, FYNNEI. With 4 bases removed from V and 2 bases from J, the gap between germline ends came to 12 bases. The CDR3 protein is CASSGREGPGNTIYF. The CDR3 bases are TGTGCCAGCAGTGGCAGGGAAGGGCCTGGAAACACCATATATTTT.

The chain is built from TRBV10-3 and TRBJ2-7; 14 bases are a match to TRBD2. The CDR3 has 20 residues. V dropped 0 bases and J dropped 3; count of bases not matched to a gene: 13. Germline lookup yields CDR1 ENHRY and CDR2 SYGVKD. In DNA form, the CDR3 reads TGTGCCATCAGTGAGTCCCGCGGTGGGACTAGCGGGAGAGGGGGCTACGAGCAGTACTTC. As protein: CAISESRGGTSGRGGYEQYF.

This clone appeared a single time. This chain links TRBV7-3 with TRBJ1-4; D is uncertain. Germline V gene sequence: CDR1 SGHTA, CDR2 FQGTGA. This CDR3 comprises 13 residues. Trimming stripped 0 bases from V and 6 bases from J, with 5 bases between. CDR3 DNA sequence: TGTGCCAGCAGCTTAACGTCAGATGAAAAACTGTTTTTT. Translated: CASSLTSDEKLFF.

This rearrangement joins TRBV5-1 to TRBJ1-2; 12 nucleotides line up with TRBD1. CDR3 size: 17 residues. Per germline, CDR1 SGHRS and CDR2 YFSETQ. V gave up 3 bases and J gave up 6 bases; unmatched junction bases: 12. The CDR3 nucleotides read TGCGCCAGCAGCTCGGGACAGGGGGCTTGGGGAAAGGATGGCTACACCTTC. This gives the protein CASSSGQGAWGKDGYTF.

CDR3: CASSTGLAEGTDTQYF. CDR3 nucleotides: TGTGCCAGCAGCACGGGACTAGCGGAAGGCACAGATACGCAGTATTTT. V is TRBV5-4 and J is TRBJ2-3, with 11 nucleotides matching TRBD2. This CDR3 has 16 residues. V trimming: 4 bases; J trimming: 1 base; junction bases outside the gene matches: 5. The germline V gene encodes CDR1 SGHNT and CDR2 YYREEE (reference sequence).